A selection of T cell receptor beta chains follows, all from one sample in a study of T cell repertoires in cytomegalovirus infection. These receptors' targets are unknown. TCRdb fed the reads into MiXCR, producing one record per CDR3 protein. The sample gives approximately 310,000 distinct CDR3 sequences, roughly 25% of which show up once; about an eighth is in the top ten. Sequencing was performed on cultured PBMCs, taken from culture after CMV antigen stimulation. Receptor source: a human donor in good health (CMV status not recorded). Some clones in this sample may be carry-over from other donors' samples. CDR3s include the opening cysteine and the closing phenylalanine or tryptophan. D genes are given only for firm matches. Size is omitted from some rows. Given values are once, few, many or a class for expanded clones.

TRBV7-8,.,many,TRBJ1-1,TGTGCCAGCAGCTTAGGGAGGGTTGGTACTGAAGCTTTCTTT,CASSLGRVGTEAFF
TRBV6-2/TRBV6-3,TRBD2,few,TRBJ2-5,TGTGCCAGCAGTTATCCTAGCGGGAGGGCGGGGGAGACCCAGTACTTC,CASSYPSGRAGETQYF
TRBV12-3/TRBV12-4,.,.,TRBJ1-2,TGTGCCAGCAGTCGGGATTTTGGTGGCTACACCTTC,CASSRDFGGYTF
TRBV7-2,.,many,TRBJ2-2,TGTGCCAGCAGCCCCCGGGGACTGCTGAACACCGGGGAGCTGTTTTTT,CASSPRGLLNTGELFF
TRBV11-2,TRBD2,.,TRBJ2-3,TGTGCCAGCAGCTTAGATCGCAGAGCGGGAGTGACAGATACGCAGTATTTT,CASSLDRRAGVTDTQYF
TRBV4-1,.,.,TRBJ1-1,TGCGCCAGCAGCCAAGTGCAGGGCCGAAACACTGAAGCTTTCTTT,CASSQVQGRNTEAFF
TRBV6-1,.,.,TRBJ2-3,TGTGCCAGCAGGACAGTTGCAGATACGCAGTATTTT,CASRTVADTQYF
TRBV14,.,.,TRBJ1-5,TGTGCCAGCAGCCAAGAAACTCATGGGGTGAATCAGCCCCAGCATTTT,CASSQETHGVNQPQHF
TRBV5-6,.,.,TRBJ1-2,TGTGCCAGCAGCTTGTCGGGCAAGGGGATAACCTGGAGGTTCCGGGAGTACGGCTACACCTTC,CASSLSGKGITWRFREYGYTF
TRBV18,.,.,TRBJ1-2,TGTGCCAGCTCACCAAGTTCTCAAAGTAACTATGGCTACACCTTC,CASSPSSQSNYGYTF
TRBV7-2,TRBD2,many,TRBJ2-1,TGTGCCAGCAGCCCAAGCGGGGGGACCTTCAATGAGCAGTTCTTC,CASSPSGGTFNEQFF
TRBV10-3,.,few,TRBJ1-1,TGTGCCATCAGAGCGGGGGAGAGTGAAGCTTTCTTT,CAIRAGESEAFF
TRBV7-9,TRBD2,few,TRBJ2-6,TGTGCCAGCAGCATTCTAGCGGGAGGGCATGGGGCCAACGTCCTGACTTTC,CASSILAGGHGANVLTF
TRBV5-1,.,.,TRBJ2-1,TGCGCCAGCAGCTTCCTAGACCGATACTCCTACAATGAGCAGTTCTTC,CASSFLDRYSYNEQFF
TRBV2,TRBD1,few,TRBJ1-3,TGTGCCAGCAGCCATGGCGGGACAGGGGGGGACACCATATATTTT,CASSHGGTGGDTIYF
TRBV7-3,.,.,TRBJ1-1,TGTGCCAGCACCAGTCGGAACACTGAAGCTTTCTTT,CASTSRNTEAFF
TRBV29-1,.,few,TRBJ2-3,TGCAGCGTTGACGTTCGCGAGGGGACAGATACGCAGTATTTT,CSVDVREGTDTQYF
TRBV12-3/TRBV12-4,.,many,TRBJ1-4,TGTGCCAGCACCCCTGGACAGCCGAATGAAAAACTGTTTTTT,CASTPGQPNEKLFF
TRBV20-1,.,.,TRBJ1-5,TGCAGTGCTATGTTCCCCAATCAGCCCCAGCATTTT,CSAMFPNQPQHF
TRBV7-2,.,many,TRBJ2-1,TGTGCCAGCAGCCCCCATGAAGGCGGTGAGCAGTTCTTC,CASSPHEGGEQFF
TRBV15,.,few,TRBJ2-7,TGTGCCACGAGAGACAGTGCCTACGAGCAGTACTTC,CATRDSAYEQYF
TRBV4-3,.,.,TRBJ2-1,TGCGCCAGCAGCCAACTGATCCCTCCCAATGAGCAGTTCTTC,CASSQLIPPNEQFF
TRBV28,.,.,TRBJ2-3,TGTGCCAGCCGGGGCCAGGTGGGAGATACGCAGTATTTT,CASRGQVGDTQYF
TRBV12-3/TRBV12-4,TRBD1,once,TRBJ2-5,TGTGCCAGCAGTCCGACAGGGGAAAGGTCCAAAGAGACCCAGTACTTC,CASSPTGERSKETQYF
TRBV7-9,.,.,TRBJ2-1,TGTGCCAGCAGCTCGGGACTTAGCAGGGAGCAGTTCTTC,CASSSGLSREQFF
TRBV7-2,TRBD2,many,TRBJ2-1,TGTGCCAGCAGCTTAGTGGGCGGGAGGAGCTCCTACAATGAGCAGTTCTTC,CASSLVGGRSSYNEQFF
TRBV7-2,.,many,TRBJ1-1,TGTGCCAGCAGCTTAGCAACAGCCAGGGGCGAAGCTTTCTTT,CASSLATARGEAFF
TRBV5-1,.,.,TRBJ2-1,TGCGCCAGCAGCGCTGTCCCCCGTGATGAGCAGTTCTTC,CASSAVPRDEQFF
TRBV7-2,.,many,TRBJ2-3,TGTGCCAGCAGCCGAGGACTAGTGAGGGGGTACACAGATACGCAGTATTTT,CASSRGLVRGYTDTQYF
TRBV6-2/TRBV6-3,.,few,TRBJ1-2,TGTGCCAGCAGTTACCAGACAGTCAACTATGGCTACACCTTC,CASSYQTVNYGYTF
TRBV10-3,TRBD2,once,TRBJ2-3,TGTGCCATCAAGCCTCGCCGGGAGGGCACAGATACGCAGTATTTT,CAIKPRREGTDTQYF
TRBV30,.,.,TRBJ2-1,TGTGCCTGGACGGACTACGACGCCAATGAGCAGTTCTTC,CAWTDYDANEQFF
TRBV28,.,.,TRBJ2-7,TGTGCCAGCAGGCAGGGGTATTACGAGCAGTACTTC,CASRQGYYEQYF
TRBV6-1,.,.,TRBJ2-1,TGTGCCAGCTATGAGGCGGGACAGACGTACAATGAGCAGTTCTTC,CASYEAGQTYNEQFF
TRBV7-6,.,few,TRBJ2-5,TGTGCCAGCAGCTTAGCGACGCCAGGAAAAGAGACCCAGTACTTC,CASSLATPGKETQYF
TRBV12-3/TRBV12-4,TRBD1,once,TRBJ1-3,TGTGCCAGCAGTTTACAAGGGGGGACAGGGGCAGGAAACACCATATATTTT,CASSLQGGTGAGNTIYF
TRBV25-1,.,.,TRBJ1-2,TGTGCCAGCAGTGAATCAGGGCGGCGTGGCTACACCTTC,CASSESGRRGYTF
TRBV19,TRBD1,.,TRBJ1-6,TGTGCCAGTAGCGACCCGGGACAGGGGAATTCACCCCTCCACTTT,CASSDPGQGNSPLHF